A selection of T cell receptor beta chains follows, all from one sample in a study of Tregs in tolerant kidney transplant recipients. Profiling relied on immunoSEQ multiplex PCR, and the TCRdb table lists in-frame clones only, not all of them. This sample yields about 56,000 clones, of which 65% to 85% are seen a single time; about 5% belongs to the top ten. The specimen was CD4+ T cells from blood. These receptors were taken from a human donor in good health. Both conserved end residues are part of each CDR3. The D gene is left open where the match is weak. Clone size appears in some rows only: once, few, many, or a class for an expanded clone.

>TRBJ1-5|.|TRBV27|.
TGTGCCAGCAGTTTCGTATTTGGGGAGCCCCAGCATTTT
CASSFVFGEPQHF
>TRBJ1-2|few|TRBV6-1|.
TGTGCCAGCACACCTGCCGCTAACTATGGCTACACCTTC
CASTPAANYGYTF
>TRBJ2-3|once|TRBV30|.
TGTGCCTGGAGTGCCACCCGGCGGACAGATACGCAGTATTTT
CAWSATRRTDTQYF
>TRBJ2-1|.|TRBV20-1|.
TGCAGTGCTGACCCGATGGGTGAGCAGTTCTTC
CSADPMGEQFF
>TRBJ2-1|.|TRBV27|.
TGTGCCAGCAGTTACAGGGGGGGGAATGAGCAGTTCTTC
CASSYRGGNEQFF
>TRBJ2-4|.|TRBV6-4|.
TGTGCCAGCAGTGACGGGCTAGTCGAAAACATTCAGTACTTC
CASSDGLVENIQYF
>TRBJ1-4|.|TRBV7-2|TRBD1
TGTGCCAGCAGCTGGGGTAGGGGGCCCCTAGGAGAAAAACTGTTTTTT
CASSWGRGPLGEKLFF
>TRBJ2-3|.|TRBV27|.
TGTGCCAGCAGTGTGACTCGCACAGATACGCAGTATTTT
CASSVTRTDTQYF
>TRBJ2-5|.|TRBV10-3|TRBD2
TGTGCCATCAGTGAGATCAAGATGGCGGGGGGCGCGGAGACCCAGTACTTC
CAISEIKMAGGAETQYF
>TRBJ1-5|.|TRBV27|TRBD1
TGTGCCAGCAGTTTAAAAACCCCTACAGGGGGTTTGCAGCCCCAGCATTTT
CASSLKTPTGGLQPQHF
>TRBJ1-1|.|TRBV7-3|.
TGTGCCAGCAGCCCCCGCCCTGTTCCGAACACTGAAGCTTTCTTT
CASSPRPVPNTEAFF
>TRBJ2-3|.|TRBV6-6|TRBD2
TGTGCCAGCAGTTCTAGCGGGGGGGCCCGAACAGATACGCAGTATTTT
CASSSSGGARTDTQYF
>TRBJ2-7|.|TRBV6-1|.
TGTGCCAGCAGCGAAAGGGACGCCCCCCGGGGCTACGAGCAGTACTTC
CASSERDAPRGYEQYF
>TRBJ2-7|once|TRBV7-9|.
TGTGCCAGCAGCCTAATGGAGGCGGGACGTAGCTCCTACGAGCAGTACTTC
CASSLMEAGRSSYEQYF
>TRBJ2-3|.|TRBV23-1|TRBD1
TGCGCCAGCAGTCCACGGACAGGGGGCAAAACAGATACGCAGTATTTT
CASSPRTGGKTDTQYF
>TRBJ2-3|once|TRBV2|TRBD1
TGTGCCAGCAATAGGGACAGGGGACTCGATACGCAGTATTTT
CASNRDRGLDTQYF
>TRBJ1-2|.|TRBV5-5|.
TGTGCCAGCAGCTTGATGGCATATGGCTACACCTTC
CASSLMAYGYTF
>TRBJ1-6|once|TRBV7-3|.
TGTGCCAGCAGCTTAGAGGGTAGTAGTTCACCCCTCCACTTT
CASSLEGSSSPLHF
>TRBJ1-3|.|TRBV2|.
TGTGCCAGCACCGTGAAGAGCTCTGGAAACACCATATATTTT
CASTVKSSGNTIYF
>TRBJ1-5|.|TRBV27|.
TGTGCCAGCAGTCCACTTTCAGGCTTCAGCAATCAGCCCCAGCATTTT
CASSPLSGFSNQPQHF
>TRBJ1-4|.|TRBV5-1|TRBD1
TGCGCCAGCAGTCAGGGACAGATAAATGAAAAACTGTTTTTT
CASSQGQINEKLFF
>TRBJ1-6|few|TRBV7-3|.
TGTGCCAGCAGCCATAGTGGCAGTAATTCACCCCTCCACTTT
CASSHSGSNSPLHF
>TRBJ1-3|few|TRBV27|TRBD1
TGTGCCAGCAGTTTAACAGGGGGCTTTGGAAACACCATATATTTT
CASSLTGGFGNTIYF
>TRBJ2-5|.|TRBV5-6|.
TGTGCCAGCAGCCCCAGCCCTAGGGAAGAGACCCAGTACTTC
CASSPSPREETQYF
>TRBJ1-2|.|TRBV7-9|.
TGTGCCAGCACGGCGACTCGGGCTAGACGCTATGGCTACACCTTC
CASTATRARRYGYTF
>TRBJ2-3|.|TRBV4-1|.
TGCGCCAGCAGCCAAGATCAGACCGGGGATACGCAGTATTTT
CASSQDQTGDTQYF
>TRBJ1-2|.|TRBV5-6|.
TGTGCCAGCAGCTTAAAGGGTCTTTTCTATGGCTACACCTTC
CASSLKGLFYGYTF
>TRBJ2-7|.|TRBV30|TRBD1
TGTGCCTGGAGTGGTAGAGGGGGCCCTCTCTCCGAGCAGTACTTC
CAWSGRGGPLSEQYF
>TRBJ2-7|once|TRBV11-3|.
TGTGCCAGCAGGTCCCTCCCGGAACCCCTGGGCGAGCAGTACTTC
CASRSLPEPLGEQYF
>TRBJ2-7|.|TRBV5-1|TRBD2
TGCGCCAGCAGCTTGGGTGGTAGCGGGGGCTACGAGCAGTACTTC
CASSLGGSGGYEQYF
>TRBJ2-7|.|TRBV29-1|TRBD2
TGCAGCGTTGAAGGGACACGGGAGGGCCTTGGGGAGCAGTACTTC
CSVEGTREGLGEQYF
>TRBJ2-7|.|TRBV5-5|TRBD2
TGTGCCAGCAGCCTTGGGCCTAGCGGGAGTCCCTCCTACGAGCAGTACTTC
CASSLGPSGSPSYEQYF
>TRBJ1-1|.|TRBV7-9|.
TGTGCCAGCAGCTTAGCCATAGCAAGGATCGGGGGGGCCTCTGAAGCTTTCTTT
CASSLAIARIGGASEAFF
>TRBJ2-5|.|TRBV5-1|.
TGCGCCAGCAGCCCGAGGCAGGGTGGGGATCAAGAGACCCAGTACTTC
CASSPRQGGDQETQYF
>TRBJ1-1|.|TRBV29-1|.
TGCAGCGCTCGGGTACAGAATATGAACACTGAAGCTTTCTTT
CSARVQNMNTEAFF
>TRBJ1-5|.|TRBV5-1|.
TGCGCCAGCAGCTTGGATGGGTGGCAGCCCCAGCATTTT
CASSLDGWQPQHF
>TRBJ2-7|.|TRBV7-9|.
TGTGCCAGCACCGTACCAACAGCGGGTTCCGCCTACGAGCAGTACTTC
CASTVPTAGSAYEQYF
>TRBJ2-3|.|TRBV7-2|.
TGTGCCAGCAGTTGGGGCCCGGTAGATACGCAGTATTTT
CASSWGPVDTQYF
>TRBJ2-3|.|TRBV27|.
TGTGCCAGCAGTTTCGGAAACCCTGCAGGGGCCACAGATACGCAGTATTTT
CASSFGNPAGATDTQYF
>TRBJ2-5|.|TRBV27|.
TGTGATCTCCTAGGGCAAGAGACCCAGTACTTC
CDLLGQETQYF